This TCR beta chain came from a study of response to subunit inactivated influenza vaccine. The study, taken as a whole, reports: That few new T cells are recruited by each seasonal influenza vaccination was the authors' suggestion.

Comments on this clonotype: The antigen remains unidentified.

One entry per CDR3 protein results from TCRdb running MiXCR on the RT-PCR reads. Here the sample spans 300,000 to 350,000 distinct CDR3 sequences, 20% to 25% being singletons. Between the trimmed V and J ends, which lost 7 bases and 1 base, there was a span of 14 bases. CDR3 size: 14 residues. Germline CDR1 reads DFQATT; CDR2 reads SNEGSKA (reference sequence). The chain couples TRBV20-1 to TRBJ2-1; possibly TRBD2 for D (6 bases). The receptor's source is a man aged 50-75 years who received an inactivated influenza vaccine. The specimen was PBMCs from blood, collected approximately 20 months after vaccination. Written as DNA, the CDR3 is TGCAGTGGCCTTAGCGGATTTTCCTACAATGAGCAGTTCTTC. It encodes CSGLSGFSYNEQFF.